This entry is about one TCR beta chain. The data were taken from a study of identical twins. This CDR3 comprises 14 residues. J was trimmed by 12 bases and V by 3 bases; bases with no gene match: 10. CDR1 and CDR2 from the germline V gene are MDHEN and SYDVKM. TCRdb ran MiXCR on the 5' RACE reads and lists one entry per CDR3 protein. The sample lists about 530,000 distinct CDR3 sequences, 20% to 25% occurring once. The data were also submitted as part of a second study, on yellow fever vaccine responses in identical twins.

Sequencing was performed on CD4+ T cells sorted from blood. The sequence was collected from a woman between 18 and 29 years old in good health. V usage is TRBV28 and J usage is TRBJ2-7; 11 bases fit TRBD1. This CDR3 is CASSFLDRGRERYF. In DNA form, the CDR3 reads TGTGCCAGCAGTTTCCTGGACAGGGGGCGCGAACGGTACTTC.